The 7 T cell receptor beta chains below were found in one sample sequenced in a study of sequential checkpoint blockade in melanoma. The treatment is: randomized to nivolumab then ipilimumab (arm A) or the reverse (arm B). Clones were sequenced by immunoSEQ multiplex PCR, and TCRdb holds only the in-frame ones, with some missing. The sample has 35,000 to 40,000 clones, roughly 32% seen once. The sample was tumor tissue (inferred from file names), taken from a patient given nivolumab and ipilimumab in sequence. The receptors shown here come from a human donor with melanoma.

This sequence joins TRBV6-8 and TRBJ1-5, with a weak D call TRBD1 (5 bases). CDR3 length: 14 residues. The V end lost 7 bases, the J end lost 4 bases, and 14 bases lay between the germline ends. CDR1 is MNHGY and CDR2 is SAAAGT in the germline V gene. CDR3 amino acids: CASTTGGLNQPQHF. DNA of the CDR3: TGTGCCAGCACGACCGGGGGTCTTAATCAGCCCCAGCATTTT.

The DNA of the CDR3 is TGTGCCAGCAAACCCCAGGTCTTCTCCTACAATGAGCAGTTCTTC. This sequence encodes CASKPQVFSYNEQFF. The chain joins TRBV6-8 to TRBJ2-1, with unresolved D. Germline V gene lookup returns CDR1 MNHGY and CDR2 SAAAGT. CDR3 length: 15 residues. Trimming left V 7 bases short and J 0 bases short, with 13 bases between.

This clone was seen a handful of times. The rearrangement joins TRBV18 to TRBJ1-5; D might be TRBD1 (5 bases). This CDR3 is 14 amino acids long. Trimming took off 6 bases at V and 1 base at J, with 10 bases between the two ends. The germline CDR1 and CDR2 sequences are KGHSH and LQKENI. CDR3 sequence reads: CASSSGTSNQPQHF. CDR3 in DNA: TGTGCCAGCTCCTCCGGGACCAGCAATCAGCCCCAGCATTTT.

This clone was observed at least ten times. The chain links TRBV7-5 to TRBJ2-7; the table gives TRBD2 as D, unverified against the DNA. TRBV7-5 is flagged as a pseudogene. The CDR3 covers 16 residues. DNA for the CDR3: TGTGCCAGCAGTCATTTGGGGGGGGTCCTCTCCTACGAGCAGTACTTC. Translating gives CASSHLGGVLSYEQYF.

This clone was observed a handful of times. The rearrangement uses TRBV6-8 and TRBJ2-7; 10 nucleotides align to TRBD2. The germline CDR1 and CDR2 sequences are MNHGY and SAAAGT. J lost 5 bases, V lost 7 bases, and 17 bases had no gene match. The CDR3 is 17 amino acids. CDR3: CASTGLAGAYSFHEQYF. CDR3 DNA: TGTGCCAGCACAGGGCTAGCGGGGGCCTATTCATTCCACGAGCAGTACTTC.

The chain combines TRBV19 with TRBJ1-4, with 7 bases matching TRBD1. CDR1 and CDR2 from the germline V gene are LNHDA and SQIVND (reference sequence). The CDR3 has 15 amino acids. Losses at the gene ends were 5 bases for V and 0 bases for J; bases not matched to a gene: 3. Here the CDR3 reads CASSHRGATNEKLFF. CDR3 nucleotides: TGTGCCAGTAGTCACAGGGGCGCAACTAATGAAAAACTGTTTTTT.

This clone was observed a few times. V usage is TRBV4-1 and J usage is TRBJ1-2; 8 bases map to TRBD1. Germline loops: CDR1 MGHRA, CDR2 YSYEKL. The CDR3 is 16 amino acids. V lost 0 bases to trimming and J lost 8 bases; unmatched junction nucleotides: 11. CDR3 sequence: CASSQERQGARGGYTF. As DNA, the CDR3 is TGCGCCAGCAGCCAAGAAAGGCAGGGGGCAAGGGGAGGCTACACCTTC.